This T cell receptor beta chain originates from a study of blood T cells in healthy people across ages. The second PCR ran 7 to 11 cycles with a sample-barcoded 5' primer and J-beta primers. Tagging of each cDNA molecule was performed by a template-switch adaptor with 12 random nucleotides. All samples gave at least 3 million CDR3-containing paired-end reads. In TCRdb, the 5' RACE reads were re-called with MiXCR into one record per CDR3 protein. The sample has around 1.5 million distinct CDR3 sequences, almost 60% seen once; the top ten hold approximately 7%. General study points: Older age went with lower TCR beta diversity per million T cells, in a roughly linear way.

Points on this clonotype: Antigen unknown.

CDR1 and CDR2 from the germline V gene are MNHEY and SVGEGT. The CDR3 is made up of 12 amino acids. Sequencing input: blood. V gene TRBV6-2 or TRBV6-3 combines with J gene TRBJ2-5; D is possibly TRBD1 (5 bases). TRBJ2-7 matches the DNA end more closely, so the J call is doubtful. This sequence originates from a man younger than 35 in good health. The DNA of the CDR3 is TGTGCCAGCAGGCGACAGCTTTACGAGCAGTACTTC. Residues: CASRRQLYEQYF.